This note documents a single T cell receptor beta chain sequence. Samples came from patients with localized non-small cell lung adenocarcinoma. With 2 bases removed from V and 7 bases from J, the gap between germline ends came to 17 bases. From germline, CDR1 is MDHEN and CDR2 SYDVKM. The CDR3 has 16 residues. The data stem from a study of CD4 and CD8 cells across lung adenocarcinoma regions. TCRdb processed the PCR reads anew with MiXCR; each CDR3 protein has one entry. Of more than 9,000 distinct CDR3 sequences listed, 40% to 50% are singletons. The rearrangement links TRBV28 to TRBJ1-4; a weak D match, TRBD1 (6 bases). Source material: CD8+ T cells from the margin of a lung tumor. This sequence originates from a female donor with lung adenocarcinoma. The CD4 and CD8 labels of this study may be unreliable. CDR3 residues: CASSLDWGAGAEKLFF. The CDR3, as DNA: TGTGCCAGCAGTTTAGATTGGGGGGCAGGGGCTGAAAAACTGTTTTTT. Full variable domain (remainder filled in from reference TRBV28 and TRBJ1-4): DVKVTQSSRYLVKRTGEKVFLECVQDMDHENMFWYRQDPGLGLRLIYFSYDVKMKEKGDIPEGYSVSREKKERFSLILESASTNQTSMYLCASSLDWGAGAEKLFFGSGTQLSVL.